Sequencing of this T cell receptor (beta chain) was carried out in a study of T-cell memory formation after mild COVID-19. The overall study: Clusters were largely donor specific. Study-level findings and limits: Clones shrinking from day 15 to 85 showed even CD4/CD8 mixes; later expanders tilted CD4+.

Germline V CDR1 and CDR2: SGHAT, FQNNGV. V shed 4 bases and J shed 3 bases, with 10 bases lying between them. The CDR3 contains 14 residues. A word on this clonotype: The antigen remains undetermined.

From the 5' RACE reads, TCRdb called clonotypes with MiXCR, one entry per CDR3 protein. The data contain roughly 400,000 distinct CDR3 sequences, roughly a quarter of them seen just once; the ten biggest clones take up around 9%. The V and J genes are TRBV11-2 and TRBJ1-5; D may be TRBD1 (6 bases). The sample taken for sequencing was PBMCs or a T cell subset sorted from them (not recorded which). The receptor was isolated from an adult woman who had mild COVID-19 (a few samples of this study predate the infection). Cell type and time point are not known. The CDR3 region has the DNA TGTGCCAGCAGCTCCAGGGGTGACAATCAGCCCCAGCATTTT. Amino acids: CASSSRGDNQPQHF.